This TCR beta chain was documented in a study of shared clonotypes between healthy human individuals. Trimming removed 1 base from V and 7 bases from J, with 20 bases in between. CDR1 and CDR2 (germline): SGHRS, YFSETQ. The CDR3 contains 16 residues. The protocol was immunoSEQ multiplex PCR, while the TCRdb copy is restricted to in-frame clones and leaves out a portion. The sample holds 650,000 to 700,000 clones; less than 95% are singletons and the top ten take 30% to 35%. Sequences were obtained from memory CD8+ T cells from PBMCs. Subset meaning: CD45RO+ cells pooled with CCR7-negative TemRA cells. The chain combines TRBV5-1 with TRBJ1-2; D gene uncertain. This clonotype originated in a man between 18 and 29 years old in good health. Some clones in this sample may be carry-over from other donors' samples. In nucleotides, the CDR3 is TGCGCCAGCAGCTTGTACCGGGTCCCCCGGTTGAGTGGCTACACCTTC. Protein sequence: CASSLYRVPRLSGYTF.